Below, 29 T cell receptor beta chains from the same sample are listed, as sequenced in a study of tumor-infiltrating lymphocytes in primary liver carcinoma. Synthesis of TCR beta cDNA was carried out from about 540 ng total RNA with a constant-region primer. Libraries for TCR beta were built through three nested multiplex PCR rounds, which together made up a slightly modified ARM-PCR procedure. Researchers ran the first two PCR rounds for around 10 cycles each with TRBV1-TRBV30 forward primers and a C-beta reverse primer. Each CDR3 protein is one row after TCRdb ran MiXCR on the multiplex PCR reads. The repertoire has about 200,000 distinct CDR3 sequences, roughly 61% of them found once; the top ten carry around 7.1%. They got blood RNA out of unsorted whole blood and also pulled out germline DNA. The sample taken for sequencing was peripheral blood. These receptors all come from a woman aged 55-70 years with primary liver carcinoma and hepatitis B virus infection.

This clonotype was seen only a few times. V is TRBV6-2 or TRBV6-3 and J is TRBJ1-2; TRBD1 is a possible D gene (5 bases). Germline assignment: CDR1 MNHEY and CDR2 SVGEGT. V was clipped by 8 bases and J by 6 bases, with 25 bases between them. The length of the CDR3 is 16 residues. CDR3: CASGDGIFTMRDGYTF. The DNA of the CDR3 is TGTGCCAGCGGGGACGGAATTTTTACTATGAGGGATGGCTACACCTTC.

Of note for this clonotype: Relative to the germline gene, one junction end is altered; a read error may explain this. This sequence joins TRBV25-1 and TRBJ2-1; weak D call: TRBD2 (5 bases). The CDR3 totals 13 residues. Germline V gives CDR1 MGHDK, CDR2 SYGVNS. The CDR3: CASSERQYNEQFF. The CDR3 nucleotides read TGTGCCAGTAGTGAGCGGCAGTACAATGAGCAGTTCTTC.

This clonotype was detected only once. One end of the junction fails to match germline, which may point to a read error. V and J are TRBV6-6 and TRBJ1-5; the D gene is possibly TRBD1 (5 bases). CDR3 length: 14 residues. CDR1 and CDR2 from the germline V gene are MNHNY and SVGAGI (reference sequence). The CDR3 DNA follows: TGTGCCAGCAGTGACTCAGGGTCGGGGCAGCCCCAGCATTTT. Its translation: CASSDSGSGQPQHF.

This clonotype is classed as medium-sized. This chain links TRBV11-2 with TRBJ1-2; D gene unclear. The V and J ends lost 1 base and 8 bases respectively, with 8 bases between them. Per germline, CDR1 SGHAT and CDR2 FQNNGV. This CDR3 is 12 amino acids long. CDR3 in amino acids: CASSLGSVGYTF. For the CDR3, the DNA is TGTGCCAGCAGCTTAGGCAGCGTGGGCTACACCTTC.

Comment on this clonotype: At one of its ends the junction is not consistent with the germline gene, which may arise from a read error. This rearrangement joins TRBV12-3 or TRBV12-4 to TRBJ1-3; D gene uncertain. The CDR3 length is 12 residues. Here the CDR3 DNA reads TGTACCAGTAGGGTCAATGGGGACACCATATATTTT. Translation: CTSRVNGDTIYF.

Regarding this clonotype: This clone may be a read error of a much larger clone one base away. The chain combines TRBV6-5 with TRBJ1-1, with D maybe TRBD1 (5 bases). The germline V gene encodes CDR1 MNHEY and CDR2 SVGAGI. CDR3 length equals 15 residues. This chain's CDR3 is CVSSYSGRGGTEAFF. The CDR3 nucleotides are TGTGTCAGCAGTTACTCGGGTAGGGGAGGGACTGAAGCTTTCTTT.

This clonotype has a single count. V is TRBV7-9 and J is TRBJ1-1, with D perhaps TRBD1 (5 bases). This CDR3 comprises 17 residues. V shed 2 bases and J shed 2 bases, with 18 bases lying between them. CDR1 and CDR2 (germline): SEHNR, FQNEAQ (reference sequence). The CDR3 DNA reads TGTGCCAGCAGCTTAAATTTCATGGGGGGTGGAAACACTGAAGCTTTCTTT. It encodes CASSLNFMGGGNTEAFF.

Details on this clonotype: A much larger clone lies a single base off, so this may be a read error. The chain recombines TRBV29-1 with TRBJ2-1, with TRBD2 identical over 7 bases. Germline V CDR1 and CDR2: SQVTM, ANQGSEA. The CDR3 has 16 residues. CDR3 DNA sequence: TGCAGCGTTGAAGATCAAGGGCTAGCGGCCTACAAAGAGCAGTTCTTC. Its protein product is CSVEDQGLAAYKEQFF.

The rearrangement uses TRBV11-2 and TRBJ2-5; 13 bases fit TRBD2. The junction had 17 bases not matched to a gene; V was cut back by 6 bases and J by 10 bases. CDR3 size: 17 residues. CDR1 is SGHAT and CDR2 is FQNNGV in the germline V gene. CDR3 sequence (DNA): TGTGCCAGCAGTTTTACTACTAGCGGGAGGGTCCCGGGGATCCAGTACTTC. As protein: CASSFTTSGRVPGIQYF.

A remark on this clonotype: This may stem from a read error, because a much larger clone lies one nucleotide away. This chain joins TRBV4-2 and TRBJ2-1, with TRBD2 identical over 10 bases. CDR3 size: 17 residues. CDR1 and CDR2 (germline): LGHNA, YNFKEQ. CDR3 sequence: CASSQEDLAGANNVQFF. The CDR3 DNA reads as TGCGCCAGCAGCCAAGAGGATCTAGCGGGAGCCAACAATGTGCAGTTCTTC.

This clonotype was recorded once. Given a much more abundant clone one base away, this may be a read error. This chain connects TRBV6-1 to TRBJ1-2; 11 nucleotides agree with TRBD1. The CDR3 is 17 residues long. J gave up 6 bases and V 0 bases, and 9 bases lay outside the gene matches. Per the germline V gene, CDR1 is MNHNS and CDR2 is SASEGT. This CDR3 is CASSEAEPGQGVNGYTF. The CDR3 coding sequence is TGTGCCAGCAGTGAAGCGGAACCGGGACAGGGGGTTAATGGCTACACCTTC.

In this sample, this clonotype turned up many times. The V call is TRBV29-1, the J call TRBJ2-1; 8 positions match TRBD2. V gave up 7 bases and J gave up 1 base; unmatched junction bases: 6. The length of the CDR3 is 14 residues. Germline CDR1 SQVTM, CDR2 ANQGSEA. The CDR3 loop reads CSGTGTRSYNEQFF. Here the CDR3 DNA reads TGCAGCGGAACCGGGACTAGGTCCTACAATGAGCAGTTCTTC.

Only one count was recorded for this clonotype. The rearrangement uses TRBV14 and TRBJ2-7, with D perhaps matching TRBD1 (6 bases). Per the germline V gene, CDR1 is SGHDN and CDR2 is FVKESK. The CDR3 sequence is 17 residues long. Between the trimmed V and J ends, which lost 4 bases and 0 bases, there was a span of 19 bases. This CDR3 is CASSRSGDRPSSYEQYF. CDR3 DNA sequence: TGTGCCAGCAGCCGCTCGGGTGACAGGCCGAGCTCCTACGAGCAGTACTTC.

The count of this clonotype is one. A junction boundary mismatches the germline segment, possibly from a read error. V gene TRBV11-2 combines with J gene TRBJ2-1, with D unresolved. This CDR3 has 16 residues. CDR1 is SGHAT and CDR2 is FQNNGV in the germline V gene. As DNA, the CDR3 is TGTGCCAGCACCTTTTCCGGACGGAGCTCCTACAATGAGCAGTTATTC. Protein sequence: CASTFSGRSSYNEQLF.

This clonotype was counted a single time. At one end, the junction sequence differs from germline, possibly due to a read error. V and J are TRBV24-1 and TRBJ1-1; 8 bases align to TRBD1. The CDR3 spans 15 residues. Germline V gives CDR1 KGHDR, CDR2 SFDVKD. The CDR3 region is CATNDHEDRDTEAFF. The DNA of the CDR3 is TGTGCCACCAATGATCACGAGGACAGGGACACTGAAGCTTTCTTT.

This clonotype has a count of ten or more. The chain links TRBV30 to TRBJ2-3, with D uncertain. Trimming pared 1 base from V and 1 base from J, leaving 6 bases between. Germline assignment: CDR1 GTSNPN and CDR2 SVGIG (reference sequence). CDR3 length: 13 residues. The CDR3 region is CAWSAAGTDTQYF. The CDR3 DNA sequence: TGTGCCTGGAGTGCGGCAGGCACAGATACGCAGTATTTT.

The chain uses TRBV10-3 and TRBJ2-7, with 7 bases lining up with TRBD2. The germline CDR1 and CDR2 sequences are ENHRY and SYGVKD. Trimming at V came to 6 bases and at J to 6 bases, leaving 11 bases not matched to a gene. This CDR3 has 14 amino acids. The CDR3 DNA is TGTGCCATCAGCAGGGACTATGAGGCCGGCGAGCAGTACTTC. Its protein is CAISRDYEAGEQYF.

As concerns this clonotype: A clone one base away is much larger, so this may be a read error. The V gene is TRBV6-6, the J gene TRBJ2-3, with D hard to call. V lost 4 bases and J lost 2, with 10 bases in between. Germline V gives CDR1 MNHNY, CDR2 SVGAGI (reference sequence). There are 14 residues in the CDR3. The CDR3 loop is CASSCIISTDTQYF. CDR3 DNA: TGTGCCAGCAGTTGTATTATTTCCACAGATACGCAGTATTTT.

This clonotype was recorded at least ten times. This chain joins TRBV6-5 and TRBJ2-7; maybe TRBD2 (6 bases). This CDR3 is built from 14 residues. CDR1 MNHEY and CDR2 SVGAGI come from the germline V gene. Trimming removed 4 bases at V and 6 bases at J, with 16 bases between. The CDR3 DNA reads TGTGCCAGCAGTTGGACTAAGTTATCGTCCGAGCAGTACTTC. This sequence encodes CASSWTKLSSEQYF.

With respect to this clonotype: This CDR3 is missing its conserved last phenylalanine or tryptophan, likely due to a read error. This chain uses TRBV11-1 with TRBJ2-3; TRBD2 matches 7 bases. V trimming: 7 bases; J trimming: 3 bases; junction bases outside the gene matches: 10. This CDR3 region has 15 residues. Germline assignment: CDR1 SGHAT and CDR2 FQDESV (reference sequence). The CDR3 nucleotides are TGTGCCAGCATCCAAACGGCGGGAGCTACAGATACGCAGTATTCT. It specifies CASIQTAGATDTQYS.

The table lists this clonotype with many counts. V gene TRBV29-1 combines with J gene TRBJ1-3; D remains unclear. Trimming removed 0 bases from V and 3 bases from J, with 6 bases in between. The length of the CDR3 is 13 residues. Germline-derived CDR1 and CDR2 are SQVTM and ANQGSEA. The CDR3 nucleotides read TGCAGCGTTGAAGAGAACCGTGGAAACACCATATATTTT. It encodes CSVEENRGNTIYF.

Remarks on this clonotype: One end of the junction fails to match germline, which may point to a read error. V usage is TRBV5-1 and J usage is TRBJ2-1; 9 nucleotides align to TRBD2. This CDR3 region has 14 residues. Germline V CDR1 and CDR2: SGHRS, YFSETQ. This CDR3 is CARSFSGSRNEQFF. The CDR3 region has the DNA TGCGCCAGAAGCTTTAGCGGGAGCCGGAATGAGCAGTTCTTC.

This clonotype was recorded a few times. This chain joins TRBV5-1 and TRBJ1-4, with 8 bases aligning to TRBD1. The germline gives CDR1 SGHRS, CDR2 YFSETQ. CDR3 length equals 15 residues. With 4 bases clipped from V and 2 bases from J, the junction kept 4 bases outside the gene matches. The CDR3 is CASSIRGLTNEKLFF. As DNA, the CDR3 is TGCGCCAGCAGCATCAGGGGGCTCACTAATGAAAAACTGTTTTTT.

In the case of this clonotype: A much larger clone sits a single nucleotide away, making a read error possible. The CDR3 does not end in the conserved phenylalanine or tryptophan, so this is likely a read error. V usage is TRBV4-1 and J usage is TRBJ2-2, with TRBD1 identical over 9 bases. The CDR3 covers 18 residues. Trimming removed 1 base from V and 1 base from J; junction bases left unmatched: 7. Per the germline V gene, CDR1 is MGHRA and CDR2 is YSYEKL. In nucleotides, the CDR3 is TGCGCCAGCAGCCAAGGGTCTCGGGGACAGGGGAACACCGGGGAGCTGTTTTCT. It specifies CASSQGSRGQGNTGELFS.

V is TRBV5-1 and J is TRBJ1-3; the D is unclear. V lost 4 bases to trimming and J lost 0 bases, with 11 bases between them. Germline lookup yields CDR1 SGHRS and CDR2 YFSETQ. CDR3 length: 15 amino acids. The CDR3 protein is CASSPMGGSGNTIYF. The CDR3 bases are TGCGCCAGCAGCCCCATGGGCGGCTCTGGAAACACCATATATTTT.

The rearrangement uses TRBV12-3 or TRBV12-4 and TRBJ2-3, with 10 bases fitting TRBD2. There are 16 residues in the CDR3. V shed 3 bases and J 2 bases; nucleotides not matched to a gene: 5. CDR3 region: CASSFSGRTNTDTQYF. The CDR3 coding sequence is TGTGCCAGCAGTTTTAGCGGGAGGACCAACACAGATACGCAGTATTTT.

This clonotype was counted between two and nine times. The chain is built from TRBV5-5 and TRBJ2-2; a weak D match, TRBD1 (5 bases). Germline CDR1 SGHKS, CDR2 YYEKEE (reference sequence). This CDR3 has 16 residues. Between the trimmed V and J ends, which lost 6 bases and 0 bases, there was a span of 15 bases. The CDR3 reads CASTPLGLANTGELFF. In DNA, the CDR3 is TGTGCCAGCACCCCATTGGGGCTCGCGAACACCGGGGAGCTGTTTTTT.

This clonotype showed up just a few times. CDR3 DNA sequence: TGCGCCAGCAGCTTAACAGGGACACCTAGCACAGATACGCAGTATTTT. Protein: CASSLTGTPSTDTQYF. V and J are TRBV5-1 and TRBJ2-3; D may be TRBD1 (6 bases). The CDR3 runs to 16 residues. The V and J ends lost 2 bases and 0 bases respectively, with 13 bases between them. Germline-derived CDR1 and CDR2 are SGHRS and YFSETQ.

To note about this clonotype: A much larger clone differs by one base, so this may be a read error. This chain uses TRBV4-2 with TRBJ2-2, with TRBD2 matching over 7 bases. This CDR3 has 18 residues. Germline loops: CDR1 LGHNA, CDR2 YNFKEQ. The CDR3 region is CASCQDPSGISNTGELFF. The CDR3 bases are TGTGCCAGCTGCCAAGATCCAAGCGGGATATCGAACACCGGGGAGCTGTTTTTT.